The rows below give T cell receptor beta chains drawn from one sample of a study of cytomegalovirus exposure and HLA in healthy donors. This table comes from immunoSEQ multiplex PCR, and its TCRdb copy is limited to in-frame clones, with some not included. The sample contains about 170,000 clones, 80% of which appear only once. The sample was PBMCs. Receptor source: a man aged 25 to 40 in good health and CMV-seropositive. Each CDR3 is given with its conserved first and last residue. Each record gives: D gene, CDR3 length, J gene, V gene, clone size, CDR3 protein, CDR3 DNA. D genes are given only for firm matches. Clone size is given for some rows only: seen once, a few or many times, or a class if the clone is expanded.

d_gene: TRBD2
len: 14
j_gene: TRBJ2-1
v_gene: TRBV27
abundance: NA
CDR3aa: CASQSGTSDNEQFF
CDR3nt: TGTGCCAGTCAATCCGGGACTAGCGACAATGAGCAGTTCTTC

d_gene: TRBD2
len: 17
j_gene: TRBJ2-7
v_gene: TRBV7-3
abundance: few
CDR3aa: CASSITSGSLWYYEQYF
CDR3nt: TGTGCCAGCAGCATTACTAGCGGGAGTCTTTGGTACTACGAGCAGTACTTC

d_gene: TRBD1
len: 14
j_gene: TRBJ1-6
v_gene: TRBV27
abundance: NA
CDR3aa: CASSPGQGFSPLHF
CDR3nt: TGTGCCAGCAGCCCGGGACAGGGGTTCTCACCCCTCCACTTT

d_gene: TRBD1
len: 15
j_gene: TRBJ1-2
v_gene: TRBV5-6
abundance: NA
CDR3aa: CASSLTGVGPHGYTF
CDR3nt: TGTGCCAGCAGCTTGACAGGGGTAGGGCCACATGGCTACACCTTC

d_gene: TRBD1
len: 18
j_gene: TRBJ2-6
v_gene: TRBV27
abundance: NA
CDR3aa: CASSTRQGALTGANVLTF
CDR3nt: TGTGCCAGCAGTACCCGACAGGGGGCGCTTACTGGGGCCAACGTCCTGACTTTC

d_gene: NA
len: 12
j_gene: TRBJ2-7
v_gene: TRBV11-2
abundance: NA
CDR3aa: CASSPPGIGQYF
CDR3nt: TGTGCCAGCAGCCCCCCAGGGATTGGGCAGTACTTC

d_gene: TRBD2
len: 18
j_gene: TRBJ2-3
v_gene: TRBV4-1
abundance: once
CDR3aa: CASSQGSRTSGGRDTQYF
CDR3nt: TGCGCCAGCAGCCAAGGGTCGAGGACTAGCGGGGGTAGGGATACGCAGTATTTT

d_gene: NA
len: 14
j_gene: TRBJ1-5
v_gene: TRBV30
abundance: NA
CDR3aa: CAWSGDLTSQPQHF
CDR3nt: TGTGCCTGGAGTGGTGACTTGACTAGCCAGCCCCAGCATTTT

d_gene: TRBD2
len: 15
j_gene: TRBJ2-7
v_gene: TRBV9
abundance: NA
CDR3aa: CASGMGTSGFYEQYF
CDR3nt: TGTGCCAGCGGGATGGGGACTAGCGGGTTTTACGAGCAGTACTTC

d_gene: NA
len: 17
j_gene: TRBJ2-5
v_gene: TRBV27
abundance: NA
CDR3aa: CASSRRRSGGGGETQYF
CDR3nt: TGTGCCAGCAGCCGTCGACGATCCGGGGGAGGCGGGGAGACCCAGTACTTC

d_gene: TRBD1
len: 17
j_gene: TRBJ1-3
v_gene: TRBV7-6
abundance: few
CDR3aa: CASSSETGGEAGNTIYF
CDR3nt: TGTGCCAGCAGCTCCGAGACAGGGGGCGAGGCTGGAAACACCATATATTTT

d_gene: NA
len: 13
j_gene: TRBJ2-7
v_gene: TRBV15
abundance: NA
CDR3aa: CATSRGLSYEQYF
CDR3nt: TGTGCCACCAGCCGAGGACTCTCCTACGAGCAGTACTTC

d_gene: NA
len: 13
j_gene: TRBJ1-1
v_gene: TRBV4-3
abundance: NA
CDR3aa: CASRDGMNTEAFF
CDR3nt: TGCGCCAGCCGCGACGGGATGAACACTGAAGCTTTCTTT

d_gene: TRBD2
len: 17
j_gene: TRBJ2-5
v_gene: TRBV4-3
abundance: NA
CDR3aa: CASSQDGTSGAQGTQYF
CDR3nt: TGCGCCAGCAGCCAAGATGGGACTAGCGGAGCCCAAGGGACCCAGTACTTC

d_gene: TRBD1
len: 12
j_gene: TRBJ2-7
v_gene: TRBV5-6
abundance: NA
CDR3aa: CASSRGQGQQYF
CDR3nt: TGTGCCAGCAGCCGGGGACAGGGCCAGCAGTACTTC

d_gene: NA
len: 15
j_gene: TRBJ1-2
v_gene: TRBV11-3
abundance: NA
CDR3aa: CASSLDPGLPYGYTF
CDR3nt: TGTGCCAGCAGCTTAGATCCAGGGCTACCCTATGGCTACACCTTC

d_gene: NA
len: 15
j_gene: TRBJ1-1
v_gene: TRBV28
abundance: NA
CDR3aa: CASRSEAHLNTEAFF
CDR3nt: TGTGCCAGCAGATCTGAGGCACACCTGAACACTGAAGCTTTCTTT

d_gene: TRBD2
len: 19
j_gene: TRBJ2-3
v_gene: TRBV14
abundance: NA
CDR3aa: CASSDTSGGVGGITDTQYF
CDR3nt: TGTGCCAGCAGCGATACTAGCGGGGGCGTTGGGGGCATCACAGATACGCAGTATTTT

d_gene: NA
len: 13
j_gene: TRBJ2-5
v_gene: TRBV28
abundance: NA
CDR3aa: CASSERTQETQYF
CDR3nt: TGTGCCAGCAGTGAGCGCACTCAAGAGACCCAGTACTTC

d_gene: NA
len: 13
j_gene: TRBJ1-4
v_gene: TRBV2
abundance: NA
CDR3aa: CASSSDSGEKLFF
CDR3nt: TGTGCCAGCAGTTCAGATTCGGGTGAAAAACTGTTTTTT

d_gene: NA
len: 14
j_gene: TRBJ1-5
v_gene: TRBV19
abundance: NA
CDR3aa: CATRLDYSNQPQHF
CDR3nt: TGTGCCACCCGACTGGACTATAGCAATCAGCCCCAGCATTTT

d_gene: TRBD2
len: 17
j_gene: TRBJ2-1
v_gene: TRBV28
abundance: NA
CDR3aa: CASSTRTSGSAYNEQFF
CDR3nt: TGTGCCAGCAGTACTCGGACTAGCGGGAGTGCTTACAATGAGCAATTCTTC

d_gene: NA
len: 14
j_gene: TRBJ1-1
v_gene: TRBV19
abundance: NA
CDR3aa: CASQLQGTGTEAFF
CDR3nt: TGTGCCAGCCAACTCCAGGGTACTGGAACTGAAGCTTTCTTT

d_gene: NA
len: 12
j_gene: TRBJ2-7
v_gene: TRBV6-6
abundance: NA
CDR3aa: CASSYRSYEQYF
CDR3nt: TGTGCCAGCAGTTACCGGAGCTACGAGCAGTACTTC

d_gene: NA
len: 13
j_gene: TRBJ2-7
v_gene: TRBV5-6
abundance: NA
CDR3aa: CASSLGQIYEQYF
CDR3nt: TGTGCCAGCAGCTTGGGGCAGATTTACGAGCAGTACTTC

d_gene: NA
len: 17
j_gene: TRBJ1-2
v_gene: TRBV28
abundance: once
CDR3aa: CASSSTQTAAFRYGYTF
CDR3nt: TGTGCCAGCAGTTCCACCCAGACAGCCGCTTTTAGATATGGCTACACCTTC

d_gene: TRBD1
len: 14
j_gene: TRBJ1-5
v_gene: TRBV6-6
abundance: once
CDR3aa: CASTRTGGPQPQHF
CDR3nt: TGTGCCAGCACCCGGACAGGGGGGCCTCAGCCCCAGCATTTT

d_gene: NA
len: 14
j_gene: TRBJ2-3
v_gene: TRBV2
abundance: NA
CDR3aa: CASSPRHKIDTQYF
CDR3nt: TGTGCCAGCAGCCCCCGACATAAGATAGATACGCAGTATTTT

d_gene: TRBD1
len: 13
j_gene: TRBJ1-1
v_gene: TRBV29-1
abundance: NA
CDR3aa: CSARDRGRLEAFF
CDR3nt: TGCAGCGCGAGAGACAGGGGGCGTCTGGAAGCTTTCTTT

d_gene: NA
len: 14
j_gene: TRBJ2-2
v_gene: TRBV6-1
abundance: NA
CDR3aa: CASGGLSNTGELFF
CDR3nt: TGTGCCAGCGGGGGGTTATCGAACACCGGGGAGCTGTTTTTT

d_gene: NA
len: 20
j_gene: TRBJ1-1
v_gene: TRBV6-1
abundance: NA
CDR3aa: CASSERARSVTIASDTEAFF
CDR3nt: TGTGCCAGCAGTGAACGAGCCCGGAGCGTCACCATAGCTTCTGACACTGAAGCTTTCTTT

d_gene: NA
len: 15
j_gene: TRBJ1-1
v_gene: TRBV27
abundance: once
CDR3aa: CASSFFPNRVTEAFF
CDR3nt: TGTGCCAGCAGTTTCTTCCCCAACAGGGTCACTGAAGCTTTCTTT

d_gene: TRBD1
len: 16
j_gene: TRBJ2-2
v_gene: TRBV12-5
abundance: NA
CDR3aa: CASGLARDRRTGELFF
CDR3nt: TGTGCTAGTGGTTTGGCGAGGGACAGAAGAACCGGGGAGCTGTTTTTT

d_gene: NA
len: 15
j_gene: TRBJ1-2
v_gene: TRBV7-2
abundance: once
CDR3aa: CASSLERGGYTGYTF
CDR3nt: TGTGCCAGCAGCTTAGAGCGAGGAGGGTATACGGGCTACACCTTC

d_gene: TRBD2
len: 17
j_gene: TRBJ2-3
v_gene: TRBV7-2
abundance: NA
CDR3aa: CASSLLPSGRGADTQYF
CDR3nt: TGTGCCAGCAGCTTACTCCCTAGCGGGAGAGGTGCAGATACGCAGTATTTT

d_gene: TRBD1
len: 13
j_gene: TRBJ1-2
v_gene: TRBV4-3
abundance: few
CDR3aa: CASSRGGDYGYTF
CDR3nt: TGCGCCAGCAGCCGAGGGGGCGACTATGGCTACACCTTC

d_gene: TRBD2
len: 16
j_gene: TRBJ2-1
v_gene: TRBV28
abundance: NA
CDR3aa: CASSSPLADSYNEQFF
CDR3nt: TGTGCCAGCAGTTCACCTCTAGCGGACTCCTACAATGAGCAGTTCTTC

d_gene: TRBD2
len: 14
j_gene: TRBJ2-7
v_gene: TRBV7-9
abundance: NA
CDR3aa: CASSLASGGYEQYF
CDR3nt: TGTGCCAGCAGCTTAGCTAGCGGGGGCTACGAGCAGTACTTC